This T cell receptor gamma chain stems from a study of γδ T cells in repeated Plasmodium falciparum infection. By sample fraction, this clone is medium-sized. Its antigen is not known. In the same sample, other DNA sequences code for this CDR3. The V and J ends lost 2 bases and 4 bases, in that order; junction bases with no gene match: 5. From germline, CDR1 is GITISATS and CDR2 ISYDGTV (reference sequence). CDR3 size: 17 residues. Study-wide findings and caveats: In Vdelta2-negative, largely Vdelta1+, gammadelta repertoires, repeated controlled infections appeared to drive clonal selection waves.

Bulk repertoires came from Vgamma9/Vdelta2+ or Vdelta2-negative gammadelta T cells flow-sorted from PBMC. TCRdb called clones anew from the multiplex PCR reads with CATT. The data contain around 27,000 gamma-chain clones, roughly 1.4% of them seen just once; the ten biggest clones take up around 19%. The chain has TRGV9 and TRGJP. This receptor was obtained from a pool of human donors (malaria-infected and uninfected, not separated). The specimen was gamma-delta T cells from blood. CDR3 region: CALWEGTQELGKKIKVF. Written as DNA, the CDR3 is TGTGCCTTGTGGGAGGGGACCCAAGAGTTGGGCAAAAAAATCAAGGTATTT.